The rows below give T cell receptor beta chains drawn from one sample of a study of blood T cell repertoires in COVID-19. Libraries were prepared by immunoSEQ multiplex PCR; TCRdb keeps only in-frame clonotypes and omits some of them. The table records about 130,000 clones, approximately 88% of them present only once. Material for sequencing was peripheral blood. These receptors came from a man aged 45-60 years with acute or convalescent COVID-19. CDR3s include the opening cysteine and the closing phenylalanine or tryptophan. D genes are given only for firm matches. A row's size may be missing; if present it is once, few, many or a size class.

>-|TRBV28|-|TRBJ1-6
CATRNAGSSYNSPLHF
TGTGCCACGCGAAACGCTGGGAGCTCCTATAATTCACCCCTCCACTTT
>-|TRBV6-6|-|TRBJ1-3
CASSPTGFSGNTIYF
TGTGCCAGCAGTCCGACGGGATTCTCTGGAAACACCATATATTTT
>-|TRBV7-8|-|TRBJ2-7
CASSFPAEDEQYF
TGTGCCAGCAGCTTTCCTGCGGAGGACGAGCAGTACTTC
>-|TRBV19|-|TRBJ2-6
CASRVSSGANVLTF
TGTGCCAGCAGGGTCAGCTCTGGGGCCAACGTCCTGACTTTC
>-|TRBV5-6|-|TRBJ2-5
CASSQGQRETQYF
TGTGCCAGCAGCCAAGGACAGCGGGAGACCCAGTACTTC
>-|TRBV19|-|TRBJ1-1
CASNKLGGRLEAFF
TGTGCCAGTAACAAACTGGGGGGGCGGCTGGAAGCTTTCTTT
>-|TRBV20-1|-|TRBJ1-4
CSARVAFSDIF
TGCAGTGCCCGGGTAGCTTTTTCGGACATTTTT
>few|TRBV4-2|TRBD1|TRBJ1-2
CASSPGQGEGYTF
TGTGCCAGCAGCCCGGGACAGGGAGAAGGCTACACCTTC
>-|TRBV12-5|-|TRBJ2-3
CASGSDSSTDTQYF
TGTGCTAGTGGTTCGGACTCTAGCACAGATACGCAGTATTTT
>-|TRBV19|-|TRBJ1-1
CASSIVGGANTEAFF
TGTGCCAGTAGTATTGTGGGGGGAGCGAACACTGAAGCTTTCTTT
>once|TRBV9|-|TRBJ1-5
CASSPRGGNQPQHF
TGTGCCAGCAGCCCCCGCGGAGGGAATCAGCCCCAGCATTTT
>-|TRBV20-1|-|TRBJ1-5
CSASAFGPQHF
TGCAGCGCCTCCGCTTTCGGGCCCCAGCATTTT
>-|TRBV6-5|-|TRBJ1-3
CASSYGRGQGGNTIYF
TGTGCCAGCAGTTACGGGCGGGGGCAAGGTGGAAACACCATATATTTT
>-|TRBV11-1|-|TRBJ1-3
CASSLPRANSGNTIYF
TGTGCCAGCAGCTTACCACGAGCGAACTCTGGAAACACCATATATTTT
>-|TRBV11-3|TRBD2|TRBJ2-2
CASSNFAGGNTGELFF
TGTGCCAGCAGCAATTTCGCGGGAGGGAACACCGGGGAGCTGTTTTTT
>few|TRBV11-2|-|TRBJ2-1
CASSLGLAFYNEQFF
TGTGCCAGCAGCTTAGGACTGGCGTTCTACAATGAGCAGTTCTTC
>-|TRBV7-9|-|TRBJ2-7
CASRSTGSKYEQYF
TGTGCCAGCAGGTCGACCGGGTCTAAATACGAGCAGTACTTC
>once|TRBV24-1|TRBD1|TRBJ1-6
CATSATGGSPLHF
TGTGCCACCAGTGCCACAGGGGGTTCACCCCTCCACTTT
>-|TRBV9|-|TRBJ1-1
CASSAGARYTEAFF
TGTGCCAGCAGCGCGGGAGCCAGGTACACTGAAGCTTTCTTT
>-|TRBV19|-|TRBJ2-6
CASSSGVLTF
TGTGCCAGTTCCTCGGGCGTCCTGACTTTC
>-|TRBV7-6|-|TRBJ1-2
CASSPPGEAGYTF
TGTGCCAGCTCCCCTCCCGGAGAGGCTGGCTACACCTTC
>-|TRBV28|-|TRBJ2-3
CGARSTDTQYF
TGTGGGGCCCGATCCACAGATACGCAGTATTTT
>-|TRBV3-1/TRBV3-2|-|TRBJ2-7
CASSQGDYEQYF
TGTGCCAGCAGCCAAGGCGACTACGAGCAGTACTTC
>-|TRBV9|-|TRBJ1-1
CASSVARTEAFF
TGTGCCAGCAGCGTAGCGAGGACTGAAGCTTTCTTT
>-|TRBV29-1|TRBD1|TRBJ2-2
CSVEAETGGPGELFF
TGCAGCGTTGAGGCTGAGACAGGGGGCCCCGGGGAGCTGTTTTTT
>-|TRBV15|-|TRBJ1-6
CATSRGGGGSPLHF
TGTGCCACCAGCAGAGGCGGGGGTGGTTCACCCCTCCACTTT
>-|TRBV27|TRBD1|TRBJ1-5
CASSFGTGGNQPQHF
TGTGCCAGCAGTTTTGGAACAGGGGGGAATCAGCCCCAGCATTTT
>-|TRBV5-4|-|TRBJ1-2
CASNPDAASYYGYTF
TGTGCCAGCAACCCAGACGCGGCCAGTTACTATGGCTACACCTTC
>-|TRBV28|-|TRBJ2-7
CASSQLDRLPTF
TGTGCCAGCAGCCAACTCGACAGGTTACCAACCTTC
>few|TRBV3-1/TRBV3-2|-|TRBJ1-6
CASSFRAGDSPLHF
TGTGCCAGCAGCTTCAGGGCCGGTGATTCACCCCTCCACTTT
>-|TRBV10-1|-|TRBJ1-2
CASSELQDYGYTF
TGCGCCAGCAGTGAGTTACAGGACTATGGCTACACCTTC
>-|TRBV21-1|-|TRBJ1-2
CASNLPWGGCDTF
TGTGCCAGCAACCTCCCTTGGGGGGGTTGCGACACCTTC
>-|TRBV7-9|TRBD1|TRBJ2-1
CASSYRGRNNEQFF
TGTGCCAGCAGTTACAGGGGGCGCAACAATGAGCAGTTCTTC
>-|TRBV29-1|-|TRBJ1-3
CSVEPISGNTIYF
TGCAGCGTTGAGCCTATCTCTGGAAACACCATATATTTT
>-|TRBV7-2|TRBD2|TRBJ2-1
CASSPWDYGISDEQFF
TGTGCCAGCAGCCCATGGGACTACGGGATTAGTGATGAGCAGTTCTTC
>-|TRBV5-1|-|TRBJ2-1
CASSPVGGLPSNEQFF
TGCGCCAGCAGCCCCGTCGGGGGGCTGCCATCAAATGAGCAGTTCTTC
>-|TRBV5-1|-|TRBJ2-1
CASSSIRLGRWAYNEQFF
TGCGCCAGCAGCTCCATAAGACTGGGGAGATGGGCCTACAATGAGCAGTTCTTC
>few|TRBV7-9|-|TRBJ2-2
CASSTQASTGELFF
TGTGCCAGCAGCACCCAGGCCAGCACCGGGGAGCTGTTTTTT
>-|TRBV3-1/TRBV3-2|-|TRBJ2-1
CASSQAGLGRNEQFF
TGTGCCAGCAGCCAAGCAGGGTTGGGGAGGAATGAGCAGTTCTTC
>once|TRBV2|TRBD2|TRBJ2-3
CAKQTSGTSTDTQYF
TGTGCCAAACAGACTAGCGGGACAAGCACAGATACGCAGTATTTT
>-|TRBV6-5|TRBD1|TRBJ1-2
CASREAGGADYGYTF
TGTGCCAGCAGGGAGGCAGGGGGCGCGGACTATGGCTACACCTTC
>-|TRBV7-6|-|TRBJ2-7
CASSLARTYEQYF
TGTGCCAGCAGCTTAGCCCGTACCTACGAGCAGTACTTC
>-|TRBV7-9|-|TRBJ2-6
CASSLVLDITGANVLTF
TGTGCCAGCAGCTTAGTTCTGGACATAACTGGGGCCAACGTCCTGACTTTC
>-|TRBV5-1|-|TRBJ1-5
CASSFGDQPQHF
TGCGCCAGCAGCTTCGGGGATCAGCCCCAGCATTTT
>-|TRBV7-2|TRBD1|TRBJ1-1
CASSLIQGHTEAFF
TGTGCCAGCAGCTTAATACAGGGGCACACTGAAGCTTTCTTT
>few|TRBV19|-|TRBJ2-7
CASSTGTQSYEQYF
TGTGCCAGTAGTACCGGGACTCAATCCTACGAGCAGTACTTC
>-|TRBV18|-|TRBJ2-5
CASSQNTGMPGETQYF
TGTGCCAGCTCACAAAATACAGGGATGCCAGGGGAGACCCAGTACTTC
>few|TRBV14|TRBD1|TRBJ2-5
CASSFTGEETQYF
TGTGCCAGCAGCTTCACAGGGGAAGAGACCCAGTACTTC
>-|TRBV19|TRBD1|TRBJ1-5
CASSVQGLNQPQHF
TGTGCCAGTAGTGTACAGGGGCTCAATCAGCCCCAGCATTTT
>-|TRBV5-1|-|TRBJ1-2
CASSLEPAGGYTF
TGCGCCAGCAGCCTAGAACCCGCGGGTGGCTACACCTTC
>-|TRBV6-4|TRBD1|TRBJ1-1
CATVFQGQGGLVPEAFF
TGTGCCACCGTGTTTCAGGGACAGGGAGGGTTGGTTCCTGAAGCTTTCTTT
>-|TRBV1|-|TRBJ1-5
CTSDHGGKSVQPQHF
TGCACCAGCGACCATGGAGGGAAGTCAGTTCAGCCCCAGCATTTT
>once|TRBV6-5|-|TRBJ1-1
CASSWTGTINTEAFF
TGTGCCAGCAGTTGGACCGGGACAATCAACACTGAAGCTTTCTTT
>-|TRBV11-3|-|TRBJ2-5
CASSLRASAVQETQYF
TGTGCCAGCAGCTTACGTGCGTCCGCGGTCCAAGAGACCCAGTACTTC
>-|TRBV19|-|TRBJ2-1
CASMAGFYNEQFF
TGTGCCAGTATGGCGGGATTCTACAATGAGCAGTTCTTC